The rows below give T cell receptor beta chains drawn from one sample of a study of patients and donors after allogeneic stem cell transplantation. TCRdb redid the calling of the RT-PCR reads with MiXCR, one entry per CDR3 protein. The table includes about a million distinct CDR3 sequences, roughly 17% detected once. Sequenced material: blood, either unsorted or a sorted T cell fraction (not recorded which). The receptors here all came from a human donor who was either an allogeneic HSCT recipient or a stem cell or donor lymphocyte infusion donor (not recorded which). It is not recorded whose cells these are; they may come from a transplant donor. Both conserved end residues are part of each CDR3. Each record gives: D gene, V gene, J gene, clone size, CDR3 DNA, CDR3 protein. The D gene is left open where the match is weak. Clone size appears in some rows only: once, few, many, or a class for an expanded clone.

D gene: TRBD2
V gene: TRBV12-3/TRBV12-4
J gene: TRBJ2-3
clone size: .
CDR3 DNA: TGTGCCAGCAGTTGGAGGCTAGCGGGAACAGATACGCAGTATTTT
CDR3 protein: CASSWRLAGTDTQYF

D gene: .
V gene: TRBV6-5
J gene: TRBJ2-1
clone size: .
CDR3 DNA: TGTGCCAGCAGTTACTCGCTGCGGGACTCCTACAATGAGCAGTTCTTC
CDR3 protein: CASSYSLRDSYNEQFF

D gene: .
V gene: TRBV27
J gene: TRBJ2-2
clone size: .
CDR3 DNA: TGTGCCAGCAGTTTTTTGTATACCGGGGAGCTGTTTTTT
CDR3 protein: CASSFLYTGELFF

D gene: TRBD2
V gene: TRBV29-1
J gene: TRBJ2-3
clone size: .
CDR3 DNA: TGCAGCGTGCGCCATCGAGCGGGAGGGGGGGATACGCAGTATTTT
CDR3 protein: CSVRHRAGGGDTQYF

D gene: TRBD1
V gene: TRBV7-9
J gene: TRBJ1-6
clone size: few
CDR3 DNA: TGTGCCAGCAGCGCGGACAGGGGGAGTTCACCCCTCCACTTT
CDR3 protein: CASSADRGSSPLHF

D gene: TRBD2
V gene: TRBV13
J gene: TRBJ2-7
clone size: .
CDR3 DNA: TGTGCCAGCAGCCCCCCGGGTACTAGCGACTACGAGCAGTACTTC
CDR3 protein: CASSPPGTSDYEQYF

D gene: .
V gene: TRBV10-3
J gene: TRBJ2-1
clone size: few
CDR3 DNA: TGTGCCATCAGAGAGTCAGGGGAGCAGTTCTTC
CDR3 protein: CAIRESGEQFF

D gene: .
V gene: TRBV6-1
J gene: TRBJ2-1
clone size: .
CDR3 DNA: TGTGCCAGCAGTGACAGGTTCCTTGGCGGGCAGTTCTTC
CDR3 protein: CASSDRFLGGQFF

D gene: TRBD2
V gene: TRBV20-1
J gene: TRBJ2-7
clone size: many
CDR3 DNA: TGCAGTGCTCCACCTCCCTCTAGCGGGAGGGCCTACGAGCAGTACTTC
CDR3 protein: CSAPPPSSGRAYEQYF

D gene: .
V gene: TRBV7-6
J gene: TRBJ2-1
clone size: .
CDR3 DNA: TGTGCCAGCAGCCCACACCTATCCGGGACGGTACCTGACAATGAGCAGTTCTTC
CDR3 protein: CASSPHLSGTVPDNEQFF

D gene: .
V gene: TRBV12-3/TRBV12-4
J gene: TRBJ2-7
clone size: .
CDR3 DNA: TGTGCCAGCAGTTTGGCGTCCCACTCCTACGAGCAGTACTTC
CDR3 protein: CASSLASHSYEQYF

D gene: TRBD1
V gene: TRBV20-1
J gene: TRBJ1-2
clone size: .
CDR3 DNA: TGCAGTGCTAGGGACTCGACAGGGGCTAACTATGGCTACACCTTC
CDR3 protein: CSARDSTGANYGYTF

D gene: TRBD2
V gene: TRBV29-1
J gene: TRBJ2-1
clone size: many
CDR3 DNA: TGCAGCGTTGAAGACGTCCTCCTCGGGACTACGATATACAATGAGCAGTTCTTC
CDR3 protein: CSVEDVLLGTTIYNEQFF

D gene: .
V gene: TRBV6-1
J gene: TRBJ1-1
clone size: .
CDR3 DNA: TGTGCCAGCACCCCTCCCGACGGAAACACTGAAGCTTTCTTT
CDR3 protein: CASTPPDGNTEAFF

D gene: .
V gene: TRBV6-2/TRBV6-3
J gene: TRBJ2-5
clone size: .
CDR3 DNA: TGTGCCAGCAGTTACTCGATAGGACGACCCGGTCAGGAGACCCAGTACTTC
CDR3 protein: CASSYSIGRPGQETQYF

D gene: .
V gene: TRBV15
J gene: TRBJ2-3
clone size: .
CDR3 DNA: TGTGCCACCAGCAGATCAGACCTCACAGATACGCAGTATTTT
CDR3 protein: CATSRSDLTDTQYF

D gene: .
V gene: TRBV10-3
J gene: TRBJ2-7
clone size: .
CDR3 DNA: TGTGCCACGTGCCAAGAGGGGACAATCCCTTGGGAGCAGTACTTC
CDR3 protein: CATCQEGTIPWEQYF

D gene: .
V gene: TRBV5-5
J gene: TRBJ2-7
clone size: .
CDR3 DNA: TGTGCCAGCAGAACCGGGACACAAGGATACGAGCAGTACTTC
CDR3 protein: CASRTGTQGYEQYF

D gene: TRBD1
V gene: TRBV4-3
J gene: TRBJ2-2
clone size: many
CDR3 DNA: TGCGCCAGCAGCCCCGAGTGGGGACAGGGGGGCACCGGGGAGCTGTTTTTT
CDR3 protein: CASSPEWGQGGTGELFF

D gene: TRBD1
V gene: TRBV6-1
J gene: TRBJ1-1
clone size: .
CDR3 DNA: TGTGCCAGCAGCCTAGATCCTCAGGGGGACGGCACTGAAGCTTTCTTT
CDR3 protein: CASSLDPQGDGTEAFF

D gene: .
V gene: TRBV12-3/TRBV12-4
J gene: TRBJ1-1
clone size: many
CDR3 DNA: TGTGCCAGCAGTCTATCGTCTAGGGGCACTGAAGCTTTCTTT
CDR3 protein: CASSLSSRGTEAFF

D gene: .
V gene: TRBV30
J gene: TRBJ1-1
clone size: few
CDR3 DNA: TGTGCCTGGAGTGTAGTGACAGACACTGAAGCTTTCTTT
CDR3 protein: CAWSVVTDTEAFF

D gene: .
V gene: TRBV5-8
J gene: TRBJ1-6
clone size: .
CDR3 DNA: TGTGCCAGCAGCTTGGGGACAGTCTATAATTCACCCCTCCACTTT
CDR3 protein: CASSLGTVYNSPLHF

D gene: TRBD1
V gene: TRBV7-8
J gene: TRBJ1-4
clone size: few
CDR3 DNA: TGTGCCAGCAGCCTACGTCCCGGGACAGGGGGCTTAACTAATGAAAAACTGTTTTTT
CDR3 protein: CASSLRPGTGGLTNEKLFF

D gene: TRBD1
V gene: TRBV4-3
J gene: TRBJ2-6
clone size: .
CDR3 DNA: TGCGCCAGCAGCCAAGGTCAGGGGGCTGGGGCCAACGTCCTGACTTTC
CDR3 protein: CASSQGQGAGANVLTF

D gene: TRBD1
V gene: TRBV4-3
J gene: TRBJ1-1
clone size: .
CDR3 DNA: TGCGCCAGCACCCCGGGACAGGGATTCACTGAAGCTTTCTTT
CDR3 protein: CASTPGQGFTEAFF

D gene: .
V gene: TRBV6-1
J gene: TRBJ1-6
clone size: few
CDR3 DNA: TGTGCCAGCAGCCGAGGATCCGCGGAGAATAATTCACCCCTCCACTTT
CDR3 protein: CASSRGSAENNSPLHF

D gene: TRBD2
V gene: TRBV15
J gene: TRBJ2-2
clone size: few
CDR3 DNA: TGTGCCACCAGCAGAGCGGCCGGGGGAGGGGACGGGGAGCTGTTTTTT
CDR3 protein: CATSRAAGGGDGELFF

D gene: TRBD1
V gene: TRBV10-3
J gene: TRBJ1-4
clone size: few
CDR3 DNA: TGTGCCATCAGCCAGACAGGGCCTAATGAAAAACTGTTTTTT
CDR3 protein: CAISQTGPNEKLFF

D gene: .
V gene: TRBV10-3
J gene: TRBJ2-3
clone size: .
CDR3 DNA: TGTGCCATCAGTGATAGGCAGAAAGGATCAGATACGCAGTATTTT
CDR3 protein: CAISDRQKGSDTQYF

D gene: .
V gene: TRBV7-2
J gene: TRBJ2-1
clone size: .
CDR3 DNA: TGTGCCAGCAGCTTAGCGCAAGGCGGGAAATCAGGGAATGAGCAGTTCTTC
CDR3 protein: CASSLAQGGKSGNEQFF

D gene: .
V gene: TRBV6-2/TRBV6-3
J gene: TRBJ1-5
clone size: few
CDR3 DNA: TGTGCCAGCAGTGCAACGAGGAAGACTGGTCAGCCCCAGCATTTT
CDR3 protein: CASSATRKTGQPQHF

D gene: TRBD2
V gene: TRBV24-1
J gene: TRBJ2-3
clone size: .
CDR3 DNA: TGTGCCACCAGTGATTTCTCCAACGGCGGGGGGGCAGATACGCAGTATTTT
CDR3 protein: CATSDFSNGGGADTQYF

D gene: .
V gene: TRBV15
J gene: TRBJ2-7
clone size: few
CDR3 DNA: TGTGCCACCAGCAGAGATCCGAAGACCTACGAGCAGTACTTC
CDR3 protein: CATSRDPKTYEQYF

D gene: .
V gene: TRBV5-1
J gene: TRBJ2-1
clone size: .
CDR3 DNA: TGCGCCAGCAGCACCGACCCATACAATGAGCAGTTCTTC
CDR3 protein: CASSTDPYNEQFF

D gene: .
V gene: TRBV27
J gene: TRBJ2-5
clone size: few
CDR3 DNA: TGTGCCAGCAGTTTACGAATCGGGTTCCAAGAGACCCAGTACTTC
CDR3 protein: CASSLRIGFQETQYF

D gene: .
V gene: TRBV4-2
J gene: TRBJ2-7
clone size: few
CDR3 DNA: TGTGCCAGCAGCCAAGATATTCCGCGGGATTTCTCCTACGAGCAGTACTTC
CDR3 protein: CASSQDIPRDFSYEQYF

D gene: TRBD2
V gene: TRBV12-3/TRBV12-4
J gene: TRBJ2-1
clone size: few
CDR3 DNA: TGTGCCAGCAGCCCCAGGACTAGCGGGGATGAGCAGTTCTTC
CDR3 protein: CASSPRTSGDEQFF

D gene: TRBD1
V gene: TRBV7-8
J gene: TRBJ2-3
clone size: .
CDR3 DNA: TGTGCCAGCAGCCTTCTCGGACAGGGGAGGGGAGATACGCAGTATTTT
CDR3 protein: CASSLLGQGRGDTQYF

D gene: TRBD1
V gene: TRBV4-3
J gene: TRBJ1-2
clone size: .
CDR3 DNA: TGCGCCAGCAGCCAAGTCCCGAGAGGGGGCAACTATGGCTACACCTTC
CDR3 protein: CASSQVPRGGNYGYTF

D gene: TRBD2
V gene: TRBV10-2
J gene: TRBJ2-1
clone size: many
CDR3 DNA: TGCGCCAGCAGAGTTCGGACTAGCGGTAACAATGAGCAGTTCTTC
CDR3 protein: CASRVRTSGNNEQFF

D gene: TRBD2
V gene: TRBV9
J gene: TRBJ2-3
clone size: few
CDR3 DNA: TGTGCCAGCAGTCCGACTAGCAGTTCTAGCACAGATACGCAGTATTTT
CDR3 protein: CASSPTSSSSTDTQYF

D gene: .
V gene: TRBV12-3/TRBV12-4
J gene: TRBJ2-1
clone size: many
CDR3 DNA: TGTGCCAGCAGTCCCGACAAATACAATGAGCAGTTCTTC
CDR3 protein: CASSPDKYNEQFF

D gene: .
V gene: TRBV6-1
J gene: TRBJ1-1
clone size: few
CDR3 DNA: TGTGCCAGCAGTCCGTCTGGGGGACGAACTTTGAACACTGAAGCTTTCTTT
CDR3 protein: CASSPSGGRTLNTEAFF

D gene: .
V gene: TRBV24-1
J gene: TRBJ2-3
clone size: .
CDR3 DNA: TGTGCCACCAGTGATTTTCCCGTCGTGAGGGAAGGAGATACGCAGTATTTT
CDR3 protein: CATSDFPVVREGDTQYF

D gene: TRBD1
V gene: TRBV18
J gene: TRBJ2-1
clone size: .
CDR3 DNA: TGTGCCAGCTCACCGAAACAGGGGAATGAGCAGTTCTTC
CDR3 protein: CASSPKQGNEQFF

D gene: .
V gene: TRBV24-1
J gene: TRBJ2-3
clone size: few
CDR3 DNA: TGTGCCACCAGTGATTTAATCGTCGGCGAACTTACCACAGATACGCAGTATTTT
CDR3 protein: CATSDLIVGELTTDTQYF

D gene: .
V gene: TRBV24-1
J gene: TRBJ1-2
clone size: few
CDR3 DNA: TGTGCCACCAGTGAGGGAAGTCCTCGCGGGAACTATGGCTACACCTTC
CDR3 protein: CATSEGSPRGNYGYTF

D gene: TRBD2
V gene: TRBV24-1
J gene: TRBJ2-1
clone size: few
CDR3 DNA: TGTGCCACGGACGCGGGAGGCCGATACAATGAGCAGTTCTTC
CDR3 protein: CATDAGGRYNEQFF

D gene: .
V gene: TRBV20-1
J gene: TRBJ1-1
clone size: many
CDR3 DNA: TGCAGTGCTAGTAATCGCGGCACTGAAGCTTTCTTT
CDR3 protein: CSASNRGTEAFF

D gene: TRBD2
V gene: TRBV4-2
J gene: TRBJ2-4
clone size: few
CDR3 DNA: TGTGCCAGCAGCCAAGTCGCGGGGGGGCGAGGGGGGAACATTCAGTACTTC
CDR3 protein: CASSQVAGGRGGNIQYF

D gene: TRBD1
V gene: TRBV20-1
J gene: TRBJ2-4
clone size: .
CDR3 DNA: TGCAGTGCCCGCCCACAGGGGGCTTTCCCCAAAAACATTCAGTACTTC
CDR3 protein: CSARPQGAFPKNIQYF

D gene: TRBD1
V gene: TRBV7-2
J gene: TRBJ1-4
clone size: .
CDR3 DNA: TGTGCCAGCAGCCCCCGACAGGGGGCACCTAATGAAAAACTGTTTTTT
CDR3 protein: CASSPRQGAPNEKLFF

D gene: TRBD2
V gene: TRBV7-7
J gene: TRBJ2-5
clone size: .
CDR3 DNA: TGTGCTAGCAGCGCGACTAGCGGTGAAGAGACCCAGTACTTC
CDR3 protein: CASSATSGEETQYF

D gene: .
V gene: TRBV27
J gene: TRBJ1-1
clone size: many
CDR3 DNA: TGTGCCACCAGGACGACAAACTTGAACACTGAAGCTTTCTTT
CDR3 protein: CATRTTNLNTEAFF

D gene: .
V gene: TRBV15
J gene: TRBJ2-5
clone size: .
CDR3 DNA: TGTGCCACCAGCAGAGGGGTTGCGGAGACCCAGTACTTC
CDR3 protein: CATSRGVAETQYF

D gene: TRBD1
V gene: TRBV6-5
J gene: TRBJ2-1
clone size: .
CDR3 DNA: TGTGCCAGCAGTTATCGCCCCGGGACAGGGTTGAATGAGCAGTTCTTC
CDR3 protein: CASSYRPGTGLNEQFF

D gene: .
V gene: TRBV27
J gene: TRBJ2-3
clone size: few
CDR3 DNA: TGTGCCAGCAGTTTTAGGGGAACCTTCACAGATACGCAGTATTTT
CDR3 protein: CASSFRGTFTDTQYF

D gene: TRBD1
V gene: TRBV5-1
J gene: TRBJ2-2
clone size: .
CDR3 DNA: TGCGCCAGCAGCTACGGACAGGGGGCCTACGGGGAGCTGTTTTTT
CDR3 protein: CASSYGQGAYGELFF